The rows below give T cell receptor beta chains drawn from one sample of a study of CD8+CD57+ T cells in acquired aplastic anemia. Each CDR3 protein is one row after TCRdb ran MiXCR on the reads. Here the sample spans roughly 250,000 distinct CDR3 sequences, roughly 82% being singletons. What was sequenced was sorted CD4+, CD8+, or CD8+CD57+ T cells (not recorded which) from PBMCs. The receptors were sampled from a human donor with aplastic anemia. The CDR3 runs from the conserved cysteine through the conserved F or W. A D gene is named only where the DNA matches it firmly.

d_gene	v_gene	j_gene	CDR3aa
.	TRBV24-1	TRBJ2-1	CASRHRQAGSLAF
.	TRBV5-4	TRBJ1-2	CASSLVASGGYTF
TRBD2	TRBV5-6	TRBJ2-5	CATSRGRVTSGGAQETQYF
.	TRBV9	TRBJ2-7	CASSTTDGPDYEQYF
.	TRBV7-9	TRBJ1-1	CASSFDGTGEATEFF
TRBD1	TRBV7-9	TRBJ2-3	CASSPPQGRNTGEYF
TRBD1	TRBV5-5	TRBJ2-3	CASSYGTGDHTDTQYF
.	TRBV7-8	TRBJ1-6	CASSLAGGPYTPPLHF
.	TRBV24-1	TRBJ2-1	CATSEPAGNTREQFF
.	TRBV7-9	TRBJ1-5	CASSCQRRGKHPQHF
.	TRBV7-9	.	CASSSATGNQPQHF
.	TRBV7-9	TRBJ2-5	CATSRDRKQETQYF
.	TRBV6-5	TRBJ1-2	CASSSYPTSYGYTF
.	TRBV2	TRBJ1-1	CASGDGRTGNTEAFF
.	TRBV7-9	TRBJ1-2	CASSFDGGYYEQYYTF
.	TRBV7-9	TRBJ2-5	CASSLGSGETQYF
TRBD2	TRBV12-3/TRBV12-4	TRBJ2-3	CASSPGLAGADTQYF
.	TRBV7-2	TRBJ2-3	CASSFGGGHTPHF
.	TRBV5-1	TRBJ2-2	CASSWERGSNTGELFF
.	TRBV11-1	TRBJ2-5	CASSIGLTGKTEYF
TRBD2	TRBV20-1	TRBJ2-7	CSVWTSGTYEQYF
TRBD2	TRBV9	TRBJ2-3	CASGYGGTGYHSF
.	TRBV7-9	TRBJ2-3	CASSVGSLTQYF
.	TRBV7-9	TRBJ1-6	CASSSSDTQYFSPLHF
.	TRBV15	.	CASSVGGDQDTQYF
.	TRBV7-9	TRBJ2-5	CASSPQGSWGGTEYF
.	TRBV7-2	TRBJ2-1	CASSFRNEQFF